Listed here are 4 T cell receptor beta chains from one sample, sequenced in a study of shared clonotypes between healthy human individuals. Using immunoSEQ multiplex PCR, the repertoire was profiled, and TCRdb retains in-frame clones only, with some absent. This table holds a few hundred thousand clones, 80% to 90% found once. Sequencing used memory CD8+ T cells sorted from blood. Stated subset: CD45RO+ cells pooled with CCR7-negative TemRA cells. These receptors all come from a man aged 18-30 years in good health.

The CDR3 region has the DNA TGTGCCAGCAGCTTGGTGGAGTGGGGCTATGGCTACACCTTC. It is translated as CASSLVEWGYGYTF. This sequence joins TRBV5-6 and TRBJ1-2; the D is unclear. The CDR3 covers 14 residues. V lost 0 bases and J 4 bases, leaving 10 bases between the germline ends. Germline lookup yields CDR1 SGHDT and CDR2 YYEEEE.

This clone was seen only once. The CDR3 reads CAISGPGNLNTEAFF. CDR3 in DNA: TGTGCCATCAGTGGTCCAGGGAACCTGAACACTGAAGCTTTCTTT. V usage is TRBV10-3 and J usage is TRBJ1-1; D might be TRBD1 (5 bases). CDR3 size: 15 residues. The germline gives CDR1 ENHRY, CDR2 SYGVKD. V dropped 4 bases and J dropped 0 bases, with 12 bases sitting between them.

V and J are TRBV7-9 and TRBJ1-1; D not certain. Germline V lookup: CDR1 SEHNR, CDR2 FQNEAQ (reference sequence). This CDR3 is built from 12 residues. Trimming removed 3 bases from V and 3 bases from J, with 5 bases in between. The DNA of the CDR3 is TGTGCCAGCAGCTTCGGTTACACTGAAGCTTTCTTT. Protein: CASSFGYTEAFF. Full variable domain (missing parts from reference TRBV7-9 and TRBJ1-1): DTGVSQNPRHKITKRGQNVTFRCDPISEHNRLYWYRQTLGQGPEFLTYFQNEAQLEKSRLLSDRFSAERPKGSFSTLEIQRTEQGDSAMYLCASSFGYTEAFFGQGTRLTVV.

This clone was observed a few times. The J gene is TRBJ1-2, the V gene TRBV5-5, with 7 bases matching TRBD1. This CDR3 is built from 12 residues. With 4 bases clipped from V and 4 bases from J, the junction kept 1 base outside the gene matches. CDR1 and CDR2 from the germline V gene are SGHKS and YYEKEE (reference sequence). The CDR3 sequence: CASSRDSYGYTF. In nucleotides, the CDR3 is TGTGCCAGCAGCAGGGACAGCTATGGCTACACCTTC.